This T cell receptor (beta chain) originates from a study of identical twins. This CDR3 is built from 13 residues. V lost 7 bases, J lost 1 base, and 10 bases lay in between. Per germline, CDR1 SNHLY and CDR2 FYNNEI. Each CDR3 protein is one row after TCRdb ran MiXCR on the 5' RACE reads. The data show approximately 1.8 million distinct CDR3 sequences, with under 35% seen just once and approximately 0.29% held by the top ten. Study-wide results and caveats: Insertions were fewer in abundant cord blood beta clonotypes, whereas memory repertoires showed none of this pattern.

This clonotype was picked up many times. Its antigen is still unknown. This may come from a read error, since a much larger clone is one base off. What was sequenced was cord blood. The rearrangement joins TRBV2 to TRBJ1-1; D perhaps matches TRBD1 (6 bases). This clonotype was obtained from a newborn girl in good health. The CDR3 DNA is TGTGCCAGCACCTTACAGGGGAACACTGAAGCTTTCTTT. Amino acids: CASTLQGNTEAFF.